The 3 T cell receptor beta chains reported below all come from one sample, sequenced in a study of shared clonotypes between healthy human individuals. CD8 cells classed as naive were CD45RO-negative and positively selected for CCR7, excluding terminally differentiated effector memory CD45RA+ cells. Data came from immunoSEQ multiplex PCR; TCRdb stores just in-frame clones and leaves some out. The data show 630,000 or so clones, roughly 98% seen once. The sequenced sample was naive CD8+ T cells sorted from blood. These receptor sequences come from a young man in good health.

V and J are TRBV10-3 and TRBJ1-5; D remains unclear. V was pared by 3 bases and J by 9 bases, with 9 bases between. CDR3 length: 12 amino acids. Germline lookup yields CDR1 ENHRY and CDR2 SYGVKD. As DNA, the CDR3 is TGTGCCATCAGTGACAGTTGGTGGCCCCAGCATTTT. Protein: CAISDSWWPQHF.

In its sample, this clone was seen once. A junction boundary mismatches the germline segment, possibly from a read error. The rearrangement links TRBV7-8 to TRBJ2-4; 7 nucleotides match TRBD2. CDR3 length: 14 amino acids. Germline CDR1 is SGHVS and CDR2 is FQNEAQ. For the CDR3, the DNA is TGTGCCAGCAGCCCCATCGCTGGCGGGAGTCCCATGAACTTC. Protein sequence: CASSPIAGGSPMNF.

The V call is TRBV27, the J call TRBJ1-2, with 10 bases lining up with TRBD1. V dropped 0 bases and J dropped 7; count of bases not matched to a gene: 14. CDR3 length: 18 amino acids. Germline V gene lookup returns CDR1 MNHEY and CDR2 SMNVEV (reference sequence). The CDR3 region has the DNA TGTGCCAGCAGTTTATCGATGGGGACAGGGGACGGTCGTGGTGGCTACACCTTC. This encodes CASSLSMGTGDGRGGYTF.